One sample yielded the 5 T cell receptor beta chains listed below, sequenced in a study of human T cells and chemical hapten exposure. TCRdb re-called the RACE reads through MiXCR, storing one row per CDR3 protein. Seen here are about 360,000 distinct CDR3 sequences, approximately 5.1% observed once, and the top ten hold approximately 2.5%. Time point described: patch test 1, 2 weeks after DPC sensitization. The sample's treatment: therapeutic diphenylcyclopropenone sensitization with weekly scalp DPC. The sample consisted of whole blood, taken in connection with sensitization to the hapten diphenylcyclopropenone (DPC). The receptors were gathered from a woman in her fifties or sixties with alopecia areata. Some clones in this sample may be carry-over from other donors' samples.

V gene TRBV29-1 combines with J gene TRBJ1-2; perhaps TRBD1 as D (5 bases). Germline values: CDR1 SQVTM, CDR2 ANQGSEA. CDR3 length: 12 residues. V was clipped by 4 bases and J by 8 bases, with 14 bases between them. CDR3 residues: CSVVSGSDGYTF. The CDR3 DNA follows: TGCAGCGTTGTCTCAGGGTCGGACGGCTACACCTTC.

CDR3 region: CASSLWIQPSSTDTQYF. The CDR3 DNA follows: TGTGCCAGCAGTTTATGGATTCAGCCCTCTAGCACAGATACGCAGTATTTT. The V gene is TRBV28, the J gene TRBJ2-3, with D unclear. The CDR3 is made up of 17 amino acids. Germline V gene data show CDR1 as MDHEN and CDR2 as SYDVKM. V was shortened by 0 bases and J by 0 bases, with 13 bases between the two germline ends.

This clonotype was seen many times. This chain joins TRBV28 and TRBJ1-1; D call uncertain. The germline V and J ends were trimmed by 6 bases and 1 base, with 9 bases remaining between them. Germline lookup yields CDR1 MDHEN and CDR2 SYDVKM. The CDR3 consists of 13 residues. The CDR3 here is CASRAAANTEAFF. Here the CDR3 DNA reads TGTGCCAGCAGGGCTGCAGCGAACACTGAAGCTTTCTTT. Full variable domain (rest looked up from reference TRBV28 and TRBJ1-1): DVKVTQSSRYLVKRTGEKVFLECVQDMDHENMFWYRQDPGLGLRLIYFSYDVKMKEKGDIPEGYSVSREKKERFSLILESASTNQTSMYLCASRAAANTEAFFGQGTRLTVV.

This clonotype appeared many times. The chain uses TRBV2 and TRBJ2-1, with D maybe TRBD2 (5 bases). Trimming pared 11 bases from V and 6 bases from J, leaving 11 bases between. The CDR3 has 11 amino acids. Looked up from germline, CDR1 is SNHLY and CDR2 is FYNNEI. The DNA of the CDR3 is TGTGCCTTACTAGTCGCCAATGAGCAGTTCTTC. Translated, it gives CALLVANEQFF.

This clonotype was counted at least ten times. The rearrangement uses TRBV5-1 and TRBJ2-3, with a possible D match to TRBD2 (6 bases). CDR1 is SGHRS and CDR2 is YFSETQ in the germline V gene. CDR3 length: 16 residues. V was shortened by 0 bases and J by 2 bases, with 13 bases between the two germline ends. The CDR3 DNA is TGCGCCAGCAGCTTGGTGGGGGGAGATTACACAGATACGCAGTATTTT. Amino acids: CASSLVGGDYTDTQYF.